This T cell receptor beta chain was sequenced during a study of blood T cell repertoires in COVID-19 (dated by TCRdb to about 2020). Context from the whole study: Samples covering the acute and convalescent phases of COVID-19 were provided by collaborators in the United States, Italy and Spain. The sample metadata nearly always contained a de-identified subject ID, COVID-19 status, age in years and sex. The samples were drawn from two sources: the first 160 participants of the ongoing ImmuneRACE study, and 950 to 1,500 subjects contributed by 6 global collaborators. The repertoires were released in a freely available public database meant as a resource for research on the immune response to SARS-CoV-2. The material from the prospective study consisted of cDNA or gDNA derived from T cells, B-cell-depleted T cells, or PBMCs. Subjects who had been exposed to COVID-19, were actively infected with it, or had recovered from it provided the deeply sampled blood TCRbeta repertoires that made up the dataset. HLA class I and class II types, where available, came from metadata supplied by the sample provider rather than from assay-based typing.

TCRbeta CDR3 regions were amplified from genomic DNA using the immunoSEQ Assay, a bias-controlled multiplex PCR. As for the authors' bioinformatics: The number of nucleated cells in each sample was estimated by amplification of reference gene primers within the assay. To quantify the absolute abundance of each unique TCRbeta CDR3 rearrangement, sequence reads were collapsed and filtered. For each sample, productive Simpson clonality was calculated by taking the square root of Simpson's diversity index across productive rearrangements. Here the immuneACCESS table is served through TCRdb, limited to in-frame sequences with V and J called. Missing clones are a known gap in these copies; in checked studies unresolved V genes cover under half, and the rest lacks a known reason. V and J calls plus clone size are reproduced from that table; the DNA served to infer D and trimming. Within this sample are 200,000 to 300,000 clones, with about 86% of them counted one time only. The ten biggest clones cover nearly 2% of the sample.

As for this clone: Its target antigen remains unknown. No per-base quality is available; no much larger clone lies one base away.

Collaborating institutions collected whole blood in K2EDTA tubes following their own protocols. Collaborator samples were shipped for TCRbeta analysis as frozen whole blood, isolated PBMCs, or DNA extracted from either sample type. Measured from the cysteine to the phenylalanine, the CDR3 is 14 residues long. Only the CDR3 part of the read is kept: 42 bases, read in frame from the first base. Sequences LNHDA (CDR1) and SQIVND (CDR2) are obtained from the germline V gene (reference sequence). The V end loses 5 bases and the J end loses 8 bases, and a stretch of 15 bases separates them. Beyond this particular receptor, the publication reports: The quantity of clinical and demographic metadata differed by source and by participant and was supplied without curation.

The sequence was obtained from a man aged 30 to 39 with active or convalescent COVID-19. This chain is built from TRBV19 and TRBJ1-4, with TRBD1 tentatively as D gene (5 bases match). The sample was peripheral blood. The nucleotide sequence is TGTGCCAGTAGTTTGGCGGGGGTAGAGGAAAAACTGTTTTTT. Translated, this is CASSLAGVEEKLFF.